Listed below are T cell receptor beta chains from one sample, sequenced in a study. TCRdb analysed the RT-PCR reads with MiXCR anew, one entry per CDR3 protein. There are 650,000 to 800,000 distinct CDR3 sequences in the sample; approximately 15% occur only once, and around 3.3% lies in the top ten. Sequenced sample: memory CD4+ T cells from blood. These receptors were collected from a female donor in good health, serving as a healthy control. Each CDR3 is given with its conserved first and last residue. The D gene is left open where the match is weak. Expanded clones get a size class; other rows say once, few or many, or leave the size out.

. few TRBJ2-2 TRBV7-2 CASSVGTGELFF TGTGCCAGCAGTGTCGGAACCGGGGAGCTGTTTTTT
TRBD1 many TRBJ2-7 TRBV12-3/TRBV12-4 CASSFEGQYYEQYF TGTGCCAGCAGTTTTGAGGGACAGTACTACGAGCAGTACTTC
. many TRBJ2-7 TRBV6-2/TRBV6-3 CASSWSYEQYF TGTGCCAGCAGTTGGTCCTACGAGCAGTACTTC
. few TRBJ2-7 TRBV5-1 CASSYSTVSYEQYF TGCGCCAGCAGCTATTCCACAGTGAGCTACGAGCAGTACTTC
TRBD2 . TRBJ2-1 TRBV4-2 CASSARLAGDSYNEQFF TGTGCCAGCAGCGCCCGTCTAGCGGGAGACTCCTACAATGAGCAGTTCTTC
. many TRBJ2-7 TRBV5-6 CASSLAAGTYEQYF TGTGCCAGCAGCTTGGCCGCAGGGACCTACGAGCAGTACTTC
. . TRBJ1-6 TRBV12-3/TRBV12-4 CARSSRANSPLHF TGTGCCAGAAGTTCTAGGGCAAATTCACCCCTCCACTTT
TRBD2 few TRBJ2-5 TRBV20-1 CSAPLRSGGTTQYF TGCAGTGCCCCTCTGCGTAGCGGGGGGACGACCCAGTACTTC
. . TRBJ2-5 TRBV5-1 CASSSGSLGETQYF TGCGCCAGCAGCTCCGGGAGCCTGGGAGAGACCCAGTACTTC
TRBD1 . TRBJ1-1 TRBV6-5 CASSRQGLEAFF TGTGCCAGCAGTCGACAGGGCCTTGAAGCTTTCTTT
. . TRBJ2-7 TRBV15 CATSSEAAYEQYF TGTGCCACCAGCAGTGAGGCAGCCTACGAGCAGTACTTC
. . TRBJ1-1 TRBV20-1 CSATPEGRRAFF TGCAGTGCGACTCCTGAGGGGCGAAGAGCTTTCTTT
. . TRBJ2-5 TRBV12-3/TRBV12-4 CASSFVGRPRMRETQYF TGTGCCAGCAGTTTCGTAGGTCGGCCCCGAATGAGAGAGACCCAGTACTTC
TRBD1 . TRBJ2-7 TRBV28 CASSATGSSYEQYF TGTGCCAGCAGTGCGACAGGGTCTTCCTACGAGCAGTACTTC
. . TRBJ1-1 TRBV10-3 CAISVIRGPEAFF TGTGCCATCAGTGTAATTAGGGGTCCTGAAGCTTTCTTT
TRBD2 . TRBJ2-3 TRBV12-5 CASGLGRLAGETDTQYF TGTGCTAGTGGTTTGGGGCGGCTAGCGGGGGAAACAGATACGCAGTATTTT
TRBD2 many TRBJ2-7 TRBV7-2 CASSFVILADEQYF TGTGCCAGCAGCTTCGTAATACTAGCGGATGAGCAGTACTTC
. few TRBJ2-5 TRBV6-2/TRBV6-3 CASSSRLVEETQYF TGTGCCAGCAGTTCACGACTGGTGGAAGAGACCCAGTACTTC
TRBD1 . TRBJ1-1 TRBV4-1 CASSHRRGQGALNTEAFF TGCGCCAGCAGCCATCGAAGGGGACAGGGCGCCCTCAACACTGAAGCTTTCTTT
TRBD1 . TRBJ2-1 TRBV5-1 CASSPQGAYNEQFF TGCGCCAGCAGCCCACAGGGGGCGTACAATGAGCAGTTCTTC
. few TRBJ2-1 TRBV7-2 CASSLDRWEQFF TGTGCCAGCAGCCTCGACAGGTGGGAGCAGTTCTTC
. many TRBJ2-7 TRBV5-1 CASSLDYEQYF TGCGCCAGCAGCTTGGACTACGAGCAGTACTTC
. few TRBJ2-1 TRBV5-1 CASTLLDGNNEQFF TGCGCCAGCACCTTACTGGACGGAAACAATGAGCAGTTCTTC
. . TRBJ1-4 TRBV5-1 CASSSGVNEKLFF TGCGCCAGCAGCTCCGGGGTTAATGAAAAACTGTTTTTT
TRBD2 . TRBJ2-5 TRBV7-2 CASSRGVSSGPQETQYF TGTGCCAGCAGTAGAGGGGTTTCTAGCGGTCCACAAGAGACCCAGTACTTC
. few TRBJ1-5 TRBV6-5 CASSYSRDGDQPQHF TGTGCCAGCAGTTACTCGCGGGACGGGGATCAGCCCCAGCATTTT
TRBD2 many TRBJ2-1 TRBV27 CASSINIAGSNEQFF TGTGCCAGCAGCATAAACATAGCGGGAAGCAATGAGCAGTTCTTC
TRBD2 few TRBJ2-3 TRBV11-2 CASSLISGVSTDTQYF TGTGCCAGCAGCTTAATCAGCGGGGTTAGCACAGATACGCAGTATTTT